The rows below give T cell receptor beta chains drawn from one sample of a study of T cells in Graves' hyperthyroidism and ophthalmopathy. TCRdb re-called the multiplex PCR reads through MiXCR, storing one row per CDR3 protein. The sample consists of 250,000 to 300,000 distinct CDR3 sequences, approximately 18% of them appearing once. Sequences were obtained from blood. The receptor set was obtained from a man between 45 and 60 years old with Graves' ophthalmopathy. Each CDR3 is given with its conserved first and last residue. D genes are given only for firm matches. Size values are once, few and many counts, or a class for expanded clones, and some rows have none.

>few|TRBJ1-5|TRBV6-1|TRBD1
TGTGCCAGCAGCCCGGACAGGGTGCAGCCCCAGCATTTT
CASSPDRVQPQHF
>-|TRBJ1-1|TRBV7-9|-
TGTGCCAGCAGCTTTGAAACTGAAGCTTTCTTT
CASSFETEAFF
>many|TRBJ2-3|TRBV28|-
TGTGCCAGCAGATCCTCCGGAGGTTTTAGGACAGATACGCAGTATTTT
CASRSSGGFRTDTQYF
>-|TRBJ2-7|TRBV20-1|-
TGCAGTGCTCCTTCTAGCTACGAGCGGTACTTC
CSAPSSYERYF
>-|TRBJ2-1|TRBV30|-
TGTGCCTGGGGAAGAGGGGGGGATGAGCAGTTCTTC
CAWGRGGDEQFF
>many|TRBJ2-7|TRBV7-3|TRBD1
TGTGCCAGCAGCTCCGTCAGCGGGACAGGGGGCGAGCAGTACTTC
CASSSVSGTGGEQYF
>many|TRBJ1-6|TRBV11-2|-
TGTGCCAGCAGTCGATTTGCTGGGGCTCGGTCACCCCTCCACTTT
CASSRFAGARSPLHF
>once|TRBJ1-2|TRBV12-5|-
TGTGCTAGTGGTTTTTTCACCTATGGCTACACCTTC
CASGFFTYGYTF
>many|TRBJ1-4|TRBV5-1|TRBD1
TGCGCCAGCAGGATCACAGGGGGCGAAGAAAAACTGTTTTTT
CASRITGGEEKLFF
>many|TRBJ2-3|TRBV14|TRBD1
TGTGCCAGCAGCCAACTCGACAGGGGAGCGGATACGCAGTATTTT
CASSQLDRGADTQYF
>many|TRBJ2-1|TRBV28|TRBD2
TGTGCCAGCAGTTTACCCTTAGCGGGGTCCTACAATGAGCAGTTCTTC
CASSLPLAGSYNEQFF
>-|TRBJ2-7|TRBV3-1|-
TGTGCCAGCAGCCAAAAAACAGGGTTGACCTACGAGCAGTACTTC
CASSQKTGLTYEQYF
>-|TRBJ1-2|TRBV29-1|-
TGCAGCGTTGATAGTGGCTACACCTTC
CSVDSGYTF
>many|TRBJ2-7|TRBV5-1|-
TGCGCCAGCAGCGGAACAGGAACAACACCATACGAGCAGTACTTC
CASSGTGTTPYEQYF
>few|TRBJ2-1|TRBV28|-
TGTGCCAGCAGGGTTCTGGACAACGCCTACAATGAGCAGTTCTTC
CASRVLDNAYNEQFF
>few|TRBJ2-1|TRBV10-3|TRBD2
TGTGCCATCAGTGAGTTAGGGACTACCAAAGAGCAGTTCTTC
CAISELGTTKEQFF
>-|TRBJ1-6|TRBV7-9|-
TGTGCCAGCAGCTCCGAGGGTTCACCCCTCCACTTT
CASSSEGSPLHF
>-|TRBJ1-6|TRBV28|-
TGTGCCAGCAGTTTGGGGGCGGAATATAATTCACCCCTCCACTTT
CASSLGAEYNSPLHF
>many|TRBJ1-2|TRBV11-2|TRBD1
TGTGCCAGCAGCGATCGCCGGGACAGACCTAACTATGGCTACACCTTC
CASSDRRDRPNYGYTF
>many|TRBJ2-6|TRBV28|-
TGTGCCAGCAGTTTCGGGAGAGGGGCTGGGGCCAACGTCCTGACTTTC
CASSFGRGAGANVLTF
>many|TRBJ1-2|TRBV28|TRBD1
TGTGCCAGCCACAGGGGATATGGCTACACCTTC
CASHRGYGYTF
>many|TRBJ2-2|TRBV7-3|-
TGTGCCAGCAGCTTAAGAGGCAACACCGGGGAGCTGTTTTTT
CASSLRGNTGELFF
>many|TRBJ1-2|TRBV28|-
TGTGCCAGCAGTCCCCCTGACAGTCGTGGGAGTCGGGGCTACACCTTC
CASSPPDSRGSRGYTF
>many|TRBJ2-7|TRBV28|TRBD1
TGTGCCAGCAGTTTATGGGGACAGGGGGGTGGGATTACCTCCTACGAGCAGTACTTC
CASSLWGQGGGITSYEQYF
>few|TRBJ2-7|TRBV3-1|TRBD1
TGTGCCAGTGGCAGGGGGTCTTACGAGCAGTACTTC
CASGRGSYEQYF
>many|TRBJ2-7|TRBV12-3/TRBV12-4|-
TGTGCCAGCTCGGCCCTAGTCTACGAGCAGTACTTC
CASSALVYEQYF
>many|TRBJ2-3|TRBV7-8|TRBD2
TGTGCCAGCAGCTTTCTAGCGGGAGGGGCTACAGATACGCAGTATTTT
CASSFLAGGATDTQYF
>-|TRBJ2-7|TRBV5-5|-
TGTGCCAGCAGCTTGGCCGGATCCGAGCAGTACTTC
CASSLAGSEQYF
>-|TRBJ1-5|TRBV3-1|-
TGTGCCAGCAGCCATACGAAGTCGGGGGGTAATCAGCCCCAGCATTTT
CASSHTKSGGNQPQHF
>many|TRBJ2-3|TRBV11-2|-
TGTGCCAGCAGCTTACGCGGGATACTAAATCCTAGCACAGATACGCAGTATTTT
CASSLRGILNPSTDTQYF
>-|TRBJ1-1|TRBV6-2/TRBV6-3|-
TGTGCCAGCAGTTACTCAGGGGGGAACACTGAAGCTTTCTTT
CASSYSGGNTEAFF
>-|TRBJ1-1|TRBV6-5|TRBD1
TGTGCCAGCAGTTACCTGACAGGGGAGAGGACTGAAGCTTTCTTT
CASSYLTGERTEAFF
>many|TRBJ1-2|TRBV11-2|-
TGTGCCAGCACCCCATTACGGCAGGCCGGGATCCGCTATGGCTACACCTTC
CASTPLRQAGIRYGYTF
>-|TRBJ2-7|TRBV24-1|-
TGTGCCACCGGGCGCTACGAGCAGTACTTC
CATGRYEQYF
>many|TRBJ2-3|TRBV28|TRBD2
TGTGCCAGCAGTTCACCGGGAGGGGACACAGATACGCAGTATTTT
CASSSPGGDTDTQYF
>-|TRBJ2-7|TRBV20-1|TRBD2
TGCAGTGCCACCATGGGAGCGGGAGGGTTTAGCGAGCAGTACTTC
CSATMGAGGFSEQYF
>once|TRBJ2-4|TRBV11-2|TRBD2
TGTGCCAGCAGCTTAGTGAGACTAGCGGGAGGGTTTAGCAAAAACATTCAGTACTTC
CASSLVRLAGGFSKNIQYF
>-|TRBJ2-1|TRBV29-1|-
TGCAGCGTTGAAGAAGAGACGGAACAGCAGTTCTTC
CSVEEETEQQFF
>-|TRBJ2-2|TRBV9|-
TGTGCCAGCAGCGATTGGGAACGGGGGCAGGGTAGCACCGGGGAGCTGTTTTTT
CASSDWERGQGSTGELFF
>-|TRBJ2-7|TRBV5-1|TRBD1
TGCGCCAGCAGCTTCACCGGGACAGAGTCCTACGAGCAGTACTTC
CASSFTGTESYEQYF
>-|TRBJ2-1|TRBV20-1|TRBD2
TGCAGTGCCCACCGAGGGATAGCGGGAGGGCTTGAGCAGTTCTTC
CSAHRGIAGGLEQFF
>-|TRBJ2-5|TRBV20-1|-
TGCAGTGCGCCCCGGATGGGTCAAGAGACCCAGTACTTC
CSAPRMGQETQYF
>many|TRBJ2-7|TRBV2|-
TGTGCCAGTTCACCGGGACATAGCTCCTACGAGCAGTACTTC
CASSPGHSSYEQYF
>few|TRBJ1-3|TRBV10-2|-
TGCGCCAGCATAAACGGCTCTGGAAACACCATATATTTT
CASINGSGNTIYF
>few|TRBJ2-7|TRBV20-1|-
TGCAGTGCTAGTGATAGCAGGAAGCAGCAGTACTTC
CSASDSRKQQYF
>few|TRBJ2-7|TRBV29-1|TRBD1
TGCAGCGTGGGGGGACAGGGGCCTTTGGAGCAGTACTTC
CSVGGQGPLEQYF
>few|TRBJ2-3|TRBV6-5|TRBD2
TGTGCCAGCAGTTACTCGAGACTAGCGGTAGCAGATACGCAGTATTTT
CASSYSRLAVADTQYF
>few|TRBJ2-1|TRBV6-5|-
TGTGCCAGCAGTTACTCAGACGTAAATGAGCAGTTCTTC
CASSYSDVNEQFF
>-|TRBJ2-1|TRBV6-1|TRBD1
TGTGCCAGCAGCATTACAGGGGGAACCTACAATGAGCAGTTCTTC
CASSITGGTYNEQFF
>-|TRBJ1-5|TRBV28|-
TGTGCCAGCAGTTTACTGGGAGGGAAGCCCCAGCATTTT
CASSLLGGKPQHF
>many|TRBJ2-6|TRBV5-6|-
TGTGCCAGCAGCTTCCGGGGCACTGGGGCCAACGTCCTGACTTTC
CASSFRGTGANVLTF
>-|TRBJ2-5|TRBV9|-
TGTGCCAGCAGCCCCAGACAAGAGGGACGAGAGACCCAGTACTTC
CASSPRQEGRETQYF
>many|TRBJ1-5|TRBV11-2|TRBD1
TGTGCCAGCAGCTCGGACAGGGTAAATCAGCCCCAGCATTTT
CASSSDRVNQPQHF
>-|TRBJ2-3|TRBV4-1|TRBD2
TGCGCCAGCAGCCAAGAACCAGCGGGAGGAGATACGCAGTATTTT
CASSQEPAGGDTQYF
>many|TRBJ2-7|TRBV6-1|TRBD1
TGTGCCAGCAGTATCAGACAGGGTTTCTACGAGCAGTACTTC
CASSIRQGFYEQYF
>many|TRBJ2-7|TRBV11-2|-
TGTGCCAGCAGCTCGGCCGGGACACCCGGTGGCTACGAGCAGTACTTC
CASSSAGTPGGYEQYF
>few|TRBJ2-7|TRBV11-2|TRBD2
TGTGCCAGCAGCTTTGGGGGGGGGTCTCAGTACGAGCAGTACTTC
CASSFGGGSQYEQYF
>many|TRBJ2-2|TRBV11-2|TRBD1
TGTGCCAGCAGCCGACAGGGGGCAGGCACCGGGGAGCTGTTTTTT
CASSRQGAGTGELFF